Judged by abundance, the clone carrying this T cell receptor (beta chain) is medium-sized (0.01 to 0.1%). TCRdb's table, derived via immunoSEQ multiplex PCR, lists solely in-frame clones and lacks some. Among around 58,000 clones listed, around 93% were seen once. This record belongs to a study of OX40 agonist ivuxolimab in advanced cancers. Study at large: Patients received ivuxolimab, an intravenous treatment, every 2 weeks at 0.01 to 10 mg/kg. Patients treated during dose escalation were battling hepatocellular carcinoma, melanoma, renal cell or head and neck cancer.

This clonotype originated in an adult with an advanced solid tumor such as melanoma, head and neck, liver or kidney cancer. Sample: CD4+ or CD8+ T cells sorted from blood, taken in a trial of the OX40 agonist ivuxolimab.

The CDR3 coding sequence is TGTGCCAGCAGTTCGAATTTAGAAAAACTGTTTTTT. It yields the protein CASSSNLEKLFF. The V and J genes are TRBV6-6 and TRBJ1-4; no definite D call. The CDR3 runs to 12 residues. Per germline, CDR1 MNHNY and CDR2 SVGAGI (reference sequence). Trimming removed 4 bases at V and 8 bases at J, with 8 bases between.